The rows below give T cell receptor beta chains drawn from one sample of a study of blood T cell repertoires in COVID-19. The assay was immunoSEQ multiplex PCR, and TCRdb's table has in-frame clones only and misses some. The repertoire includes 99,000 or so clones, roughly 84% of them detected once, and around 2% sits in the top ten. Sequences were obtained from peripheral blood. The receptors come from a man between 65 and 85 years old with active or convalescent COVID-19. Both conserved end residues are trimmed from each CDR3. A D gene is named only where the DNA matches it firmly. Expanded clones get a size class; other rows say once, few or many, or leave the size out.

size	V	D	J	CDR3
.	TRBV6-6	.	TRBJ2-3	ASSLRGTDTQY
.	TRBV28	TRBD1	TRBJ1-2	ASSVGGATGDYGYT
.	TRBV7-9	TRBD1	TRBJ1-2	ASSYLQGDGYT
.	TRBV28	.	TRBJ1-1	ASSSRALNTEAF
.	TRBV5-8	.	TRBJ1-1	ASSFGTLSNTEAF
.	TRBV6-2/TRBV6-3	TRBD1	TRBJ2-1	ASSRDRGFNEQF
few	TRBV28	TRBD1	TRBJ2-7	ASTITGQGYEQY
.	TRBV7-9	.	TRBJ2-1	ASSLTGLF
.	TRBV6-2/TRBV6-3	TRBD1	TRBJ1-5	ASSSSPKTTGGLFQPQH
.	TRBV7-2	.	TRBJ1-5	ASSDWTVGQPQH
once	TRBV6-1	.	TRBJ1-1	ASSDNRDTEAF
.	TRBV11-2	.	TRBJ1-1	ASSSGHPTEAF
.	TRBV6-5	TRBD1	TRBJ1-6	ASRRDRGSPLH
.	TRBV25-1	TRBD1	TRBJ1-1	ASSEWGQFTEAF
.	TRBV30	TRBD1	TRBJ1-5	AWAVQGDGQPQH
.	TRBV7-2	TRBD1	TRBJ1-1	ASSLTGGTEAF
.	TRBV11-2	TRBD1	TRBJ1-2	ASSLGTGNYGYT
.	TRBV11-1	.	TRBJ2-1	ASSYPVGGQNNEQF
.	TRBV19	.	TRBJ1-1	ASSMQGSMNTEAF
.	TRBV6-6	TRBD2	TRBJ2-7	ASSNGGDYEQY
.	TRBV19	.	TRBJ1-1	ASSIEPGWNTEAF
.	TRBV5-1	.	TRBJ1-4	ASSLLTGPGEKLF
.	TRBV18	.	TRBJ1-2	ASSEGQSYGYT
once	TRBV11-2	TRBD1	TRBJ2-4	ASSLDRGTGALAKNIQY
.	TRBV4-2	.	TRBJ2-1	ASSQDLANSYNEQF
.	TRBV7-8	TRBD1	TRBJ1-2	ASSWGGQEGYT
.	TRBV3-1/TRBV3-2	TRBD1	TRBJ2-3	ASSQVWDSTNTQY
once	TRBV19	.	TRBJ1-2	ASSRADYGYT
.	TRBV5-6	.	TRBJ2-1	ASSFRQGYNEQF
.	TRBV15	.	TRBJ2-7	ATSRGQGSYEQY
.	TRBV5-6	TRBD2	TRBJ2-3	ASSSPSSGPSTDTQY
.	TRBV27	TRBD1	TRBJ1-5	ASSITGTGTGQPQH
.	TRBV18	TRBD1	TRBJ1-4	ASSSTGGGEKLF
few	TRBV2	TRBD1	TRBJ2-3	ASNLRGRTDTQY
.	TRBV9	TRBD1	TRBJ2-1	ASSPTGTGYNNEQF
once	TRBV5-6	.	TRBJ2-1	ASSPDSSVYNEQF
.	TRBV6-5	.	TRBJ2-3	ASTLGRGHTQY
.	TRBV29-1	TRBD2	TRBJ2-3	SAEKRGSTDTQY
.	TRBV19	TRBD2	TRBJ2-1	ASRSTSGTPYNEQF
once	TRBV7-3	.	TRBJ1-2	ASSLRWLHSWITNYGYT
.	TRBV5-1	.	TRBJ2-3	ASSERGWEQY
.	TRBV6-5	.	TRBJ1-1	ASIYDRSRTEAF
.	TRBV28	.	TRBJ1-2	ASSPTGVYGYT
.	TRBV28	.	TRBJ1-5	ASSLVGEGNQPQH
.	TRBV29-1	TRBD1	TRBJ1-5	STSGGNNQPQH
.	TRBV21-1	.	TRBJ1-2	ASSKEPGGLDGYT
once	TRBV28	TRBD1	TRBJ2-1	ASSPSPGGQAHNEQF
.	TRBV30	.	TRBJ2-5	AWRGGGPLETQY
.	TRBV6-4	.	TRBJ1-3	ASSTPAASGNTIY